This TCR beta chain was found in a study of blood T cell repertoires in COVID-19 (dated by TCRdb to the early 2020s). Context from the whole study: Collaborator samples came from the United States, Italy and Spain and covered acute and convalescent phases of COVID-19. Subjects who had been exposed to COVID-19, were actively infected with it, or had recovered from it provided the deeply sampled blood TCRbeta repertoires that made up the dataset. The material from the prospective study consisted of cDNA or gDNA derived from T cells, B-cell-depleted T cells, or PBMCs. The repertoires were released in a freely available public database intended as a resource for research on the immune response to SARS-CoV-2. Nearly every sample came with metadata listing a de-identified subject ID, COVID-19 status, age in years and sex. Samples came from the ongoing ImmuneRACE study (first 160 participants) plus 1,254 subjects from 6 global collaborators. HLA class I and class II types, where available, came from metadata supplied by the sample provider rather than from assay-based typing.

CDR1 is given as MNHEY and CDR2 as SMNVEV, both from the germline V gene (reference sequence). Trimming costs V 3 bases and J 5 bases, and their ends lie 10 bases apart. The CDR3 starts with the cysteine, ends with the phenylalanine, and has 13 residues. The sequence is cut down to CDR3 DNA, 39 bases in frame from base 1. In Seattle, one collaborating source enrolled patients while the infection was active and tracked those patients longitudinally over the course of disease. Whole blood was collected in K2EDTA tubes by collaborating institutions according to the institutions' own protocols. Collaborator samples were shipped for TCRbeta analysis as frozen whole blood, isolated PBMCs, or DNA extracted from either sample type. Study-level results and caveats: The quantity of clinical and demographic metadata differed by source and by participant and was supplied without curation.

Comments on this clone: This clone's antigen is unknown. One base away there is no much larger clone; base qualities are not given.

TCRbeta CDR3 regions were amplified from genomic DNA using the immunoSEQ Assay, a bias-controlled multiplex PCR. In the authors' own workflow: The number of nucleated cells in each sample was estimated by amplification of reference gene primers within the assay. To quantify the absolute abundance of each unique TCRbeta CDR3 rearrangement, sequence reads were collapsed and filtered. Productive Simpson clonality was computed per sample as the square root of Simpson's diversity index over productive rearrangements. As stored in TCRdb, this immuneACCESS dataset retains in-frame rearrangements with V and J assigned. A fraction of the clones does not appear; measured against another copy, unresolved V genes explain less than half of the discrepancy, and the remainder lacks a known reason. The V and J calls and clone size come from that table; D and trimming were worked out from the DNA. The sample table records about 200,000 clones; roughly 82% of these occur just once. The ten largest clones add up to around 7.8% of the sample.

The source of this sequence is a woman aged 55-75 years with COVID-19, enrolled during active disease. The sample consisted of peripheral blood. Recombination joined TRBV27 with TRBJ1-1; a confident D gene designation cannot be given. The CDR3 loop reads CASSLLMETEAFF. The bases are TGTGCCAGCAGTTTGTTGATGGAGACTGAAGCTTTCTTT.